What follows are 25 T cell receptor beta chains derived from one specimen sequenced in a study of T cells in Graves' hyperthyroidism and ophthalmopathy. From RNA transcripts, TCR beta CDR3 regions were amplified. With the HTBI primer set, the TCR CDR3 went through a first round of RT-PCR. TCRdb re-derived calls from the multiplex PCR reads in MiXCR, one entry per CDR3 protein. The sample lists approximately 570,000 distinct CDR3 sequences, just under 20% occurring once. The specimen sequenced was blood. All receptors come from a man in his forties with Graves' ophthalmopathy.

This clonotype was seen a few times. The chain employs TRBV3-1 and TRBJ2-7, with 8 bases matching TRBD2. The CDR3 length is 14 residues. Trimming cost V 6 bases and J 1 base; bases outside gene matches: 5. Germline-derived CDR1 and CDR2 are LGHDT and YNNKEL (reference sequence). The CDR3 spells CASRRTSSSYEQYF. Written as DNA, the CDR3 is TGTGCCAGCAGGAGGACTAGCTCGTCCTACGAGCAGTACTTC.

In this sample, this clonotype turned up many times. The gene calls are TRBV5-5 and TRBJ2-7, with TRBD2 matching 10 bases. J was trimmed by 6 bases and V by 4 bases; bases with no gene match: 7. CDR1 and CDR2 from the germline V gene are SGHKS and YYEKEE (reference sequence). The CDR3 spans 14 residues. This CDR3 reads CASSPGLAAVEQYF. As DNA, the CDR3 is TGTGCCAGCAGCCCCGGACTAGCGGCGGTCGAGCAGTACTTC. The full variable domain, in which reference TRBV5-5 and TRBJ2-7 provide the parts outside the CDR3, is DAGVTQSPTHLIKTRGQQVTLRCSPISGHKSVSWYQQVLGQGPQFIFQYYEKEERGRGNFPDRFSARQFPNYSSELNVNALLLGDSALYLCASSPGLAAVEQYFGPGTRLTVT.

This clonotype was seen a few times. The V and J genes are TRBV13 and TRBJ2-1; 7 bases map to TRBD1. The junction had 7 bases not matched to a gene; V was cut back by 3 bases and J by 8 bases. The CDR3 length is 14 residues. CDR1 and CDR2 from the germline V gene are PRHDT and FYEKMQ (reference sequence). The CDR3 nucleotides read TGTGCCAGCAGCTTCGGGACAGCACGCGATGAGCAGTTCTTC. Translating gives CASSFGTARDEQFF.

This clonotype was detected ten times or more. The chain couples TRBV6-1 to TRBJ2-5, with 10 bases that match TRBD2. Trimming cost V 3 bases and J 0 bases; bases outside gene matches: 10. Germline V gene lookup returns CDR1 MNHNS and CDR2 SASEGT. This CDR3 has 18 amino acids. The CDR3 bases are TGTGCCAGCAGTGACCCGGGACTAGCGACTTGGTACCAAGAGACCCAGTACTTC. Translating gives CASSDPGLATWYQETQYF.

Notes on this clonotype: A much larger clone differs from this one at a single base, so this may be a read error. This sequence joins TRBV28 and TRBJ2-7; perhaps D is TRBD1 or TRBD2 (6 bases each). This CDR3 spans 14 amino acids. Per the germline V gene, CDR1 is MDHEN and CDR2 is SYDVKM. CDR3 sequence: CASSFEGGRYEQCF. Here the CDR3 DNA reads TGTGCCAGCAGTTTCGAGGGGGGTCGCTACGAGCAGTGCTTC.

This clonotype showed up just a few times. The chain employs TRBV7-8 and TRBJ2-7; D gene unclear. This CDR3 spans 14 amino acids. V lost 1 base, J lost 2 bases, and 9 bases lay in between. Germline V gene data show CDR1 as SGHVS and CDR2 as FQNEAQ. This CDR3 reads CASSLGPTTYEQYF. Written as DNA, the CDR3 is TGTGCCAGCAGCTTAGGGCCGACCACCTACGAGCAGTACTTC.

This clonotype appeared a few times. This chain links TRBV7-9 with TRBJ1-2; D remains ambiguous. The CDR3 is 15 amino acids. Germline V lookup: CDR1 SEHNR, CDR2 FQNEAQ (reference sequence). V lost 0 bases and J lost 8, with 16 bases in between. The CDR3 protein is CASSLAWTRARGYTF. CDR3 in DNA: TGTGCCAGCAGCTTAGCTTGGACCCGCGCTCGCGGCTACACCTTC.

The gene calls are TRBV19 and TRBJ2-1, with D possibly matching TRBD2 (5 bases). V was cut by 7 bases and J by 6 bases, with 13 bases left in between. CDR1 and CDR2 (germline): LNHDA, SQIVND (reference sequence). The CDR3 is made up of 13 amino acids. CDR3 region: CASTVGAINEQFF. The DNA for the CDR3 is TGTGCCAGTACAGTGGGAGCTATCAATGAGCAGTTCTTC. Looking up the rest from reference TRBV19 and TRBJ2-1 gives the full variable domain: DGGITQSPKYLFRKEGQNVTLSCEQNLNHDAMYWYRQDPGQGLRLIYYSQIVNDFQKGDIAEGYSVSREKKESFPLTVTSAQKNPTAFYLCASTVGAINEQFFGPGTRLTVL.

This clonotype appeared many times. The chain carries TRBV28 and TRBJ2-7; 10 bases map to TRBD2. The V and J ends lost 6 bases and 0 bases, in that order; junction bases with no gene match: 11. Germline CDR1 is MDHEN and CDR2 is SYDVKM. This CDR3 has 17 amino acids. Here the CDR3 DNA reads TGTGCCAGCAGATCCCGCCTGGCTAGCGGGAGCTCCTACGAGCAGTACTTC. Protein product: CASRSRLASGSSYEQYF.

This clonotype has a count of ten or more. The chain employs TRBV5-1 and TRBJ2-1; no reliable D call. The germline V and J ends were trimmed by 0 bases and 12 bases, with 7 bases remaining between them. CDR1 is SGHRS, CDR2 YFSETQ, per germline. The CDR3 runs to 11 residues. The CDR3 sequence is CASSLGQGQFF. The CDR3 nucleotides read TGCGCCAGCAGCTTGGGGCAAGGGCAGTTCTTC.

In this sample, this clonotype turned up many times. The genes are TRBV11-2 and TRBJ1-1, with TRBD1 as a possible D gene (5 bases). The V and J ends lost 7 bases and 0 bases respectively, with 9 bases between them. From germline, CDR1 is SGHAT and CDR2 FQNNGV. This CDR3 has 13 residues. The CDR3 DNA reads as TGTGCCAGCACGGGACGGATGAACACTGAAGCTTTCTTT. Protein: CASTGRMNTEAFF.

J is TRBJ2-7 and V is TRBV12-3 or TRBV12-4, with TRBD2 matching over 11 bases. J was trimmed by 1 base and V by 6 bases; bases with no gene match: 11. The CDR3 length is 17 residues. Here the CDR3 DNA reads TGTGCCAGCAGGCGCCGGACTAGCGGGTCTTCTTCCTACGAGCAGTACTTC. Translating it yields CASRRRTSGSSSYEQYF.

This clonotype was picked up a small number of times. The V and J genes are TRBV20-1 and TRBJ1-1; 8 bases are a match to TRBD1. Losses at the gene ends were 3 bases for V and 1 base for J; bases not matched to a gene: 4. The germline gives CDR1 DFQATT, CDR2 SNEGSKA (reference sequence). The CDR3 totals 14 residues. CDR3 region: CSARSGGANTEAFF. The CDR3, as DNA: TGCAGTGCTAGGTCAGGGGGCGCGAACACTGAAGCTTTCTTT.

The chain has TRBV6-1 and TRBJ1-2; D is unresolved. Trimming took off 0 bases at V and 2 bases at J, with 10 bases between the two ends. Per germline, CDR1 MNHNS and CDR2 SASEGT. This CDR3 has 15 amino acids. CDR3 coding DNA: TGTGCCAGCAGTGAAGCGAGGACGGCAAACTATGGCTACACCTTC. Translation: CASSEARTANYGYTF.

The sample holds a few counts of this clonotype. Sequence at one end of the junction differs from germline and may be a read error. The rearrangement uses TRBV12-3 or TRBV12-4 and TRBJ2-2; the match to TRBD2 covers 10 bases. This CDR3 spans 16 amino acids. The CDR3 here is CASSLGTSVWAGELFF. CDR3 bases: TGTGCCAGCAGCTTAGGGACTAGCGTTTGGGCCGGGGAGCTGTTTTTT.

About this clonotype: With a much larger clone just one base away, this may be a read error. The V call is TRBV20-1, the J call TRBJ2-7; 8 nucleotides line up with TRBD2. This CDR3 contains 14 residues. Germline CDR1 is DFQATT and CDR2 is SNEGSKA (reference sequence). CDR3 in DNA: TGCAGTGCTGAACTAGCGGCCAGCTCCTACGGGCAGTACTTC. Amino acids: CSAELAASSYGQYF.

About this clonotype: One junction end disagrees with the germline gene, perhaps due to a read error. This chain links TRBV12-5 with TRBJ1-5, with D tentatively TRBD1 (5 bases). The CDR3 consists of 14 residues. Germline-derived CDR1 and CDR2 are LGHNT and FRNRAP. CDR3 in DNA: TGTGCTAGTGGTTTGTGGGGGAGCAATCAGTCCCAGCATTTT. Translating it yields CASGLWGSNQSQHF. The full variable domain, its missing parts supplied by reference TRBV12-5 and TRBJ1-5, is DARVTQTPRHKVTEMGQEVTMRCQPILGHNTVFWYRQTMMQGLELLAYFRNRAPLDDSGMPKDRFSAEMPDATLATLKIQPSEPRDSAVYFCASGLWGSNQSQHFGDGTRLSIL.

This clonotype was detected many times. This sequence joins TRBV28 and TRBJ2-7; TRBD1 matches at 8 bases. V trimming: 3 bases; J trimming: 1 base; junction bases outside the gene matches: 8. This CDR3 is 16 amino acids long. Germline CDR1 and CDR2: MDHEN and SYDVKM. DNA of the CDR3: TGTGCCAGCAGTTTCTCCGGGGACAGGTTATCCTACGAGCAGTACTTC. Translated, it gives CASSFSGDRLSYEQYF.

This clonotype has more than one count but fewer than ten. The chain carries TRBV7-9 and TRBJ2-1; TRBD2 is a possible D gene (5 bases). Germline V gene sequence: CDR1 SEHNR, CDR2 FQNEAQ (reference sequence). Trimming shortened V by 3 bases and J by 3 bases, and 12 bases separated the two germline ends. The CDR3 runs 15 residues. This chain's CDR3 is CASSFVTGIYNEQFF. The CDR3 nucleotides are TGTGCCAGCAGCTTCGTTACGGGAATCTACAATGAGCAGTTCTTC.

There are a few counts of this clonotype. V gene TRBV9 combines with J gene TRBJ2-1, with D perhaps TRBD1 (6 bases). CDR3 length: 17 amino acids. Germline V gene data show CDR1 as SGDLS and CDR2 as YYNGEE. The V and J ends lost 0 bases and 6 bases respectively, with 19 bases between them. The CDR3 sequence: CASSVVTGSLHPNEQFF. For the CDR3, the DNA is TGTGCCAGCAGCGTAGTTACAGGGAGTTTACACCCCAATGAGCAGTTCTTC.

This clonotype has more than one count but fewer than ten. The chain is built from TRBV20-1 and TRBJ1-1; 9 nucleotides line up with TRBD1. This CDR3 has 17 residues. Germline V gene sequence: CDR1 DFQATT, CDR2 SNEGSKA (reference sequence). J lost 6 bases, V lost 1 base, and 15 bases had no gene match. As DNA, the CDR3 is TGCAGTGCTAGAGCGCGTTTAACCGGGACAGGGAGGCCTGAAGCTTTCTTT. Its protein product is CSARARLTGTGRPEAFF.

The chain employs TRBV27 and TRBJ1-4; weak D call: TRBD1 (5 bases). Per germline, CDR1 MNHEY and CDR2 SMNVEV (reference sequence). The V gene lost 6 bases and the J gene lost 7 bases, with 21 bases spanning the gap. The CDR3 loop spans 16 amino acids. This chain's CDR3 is CASRTPDSVWCEKLFF. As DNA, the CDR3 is TGTGCCAGCAGGACTCCCGACAGCGTTTGGTGTGAAAAACTGTTTTTT.

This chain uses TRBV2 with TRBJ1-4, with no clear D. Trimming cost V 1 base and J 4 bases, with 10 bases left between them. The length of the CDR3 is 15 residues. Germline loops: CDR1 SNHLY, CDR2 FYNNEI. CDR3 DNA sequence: TGTGCCAGCAGTGAAGGGGATCGGGGTAATGAAAAACTGTTTTTT. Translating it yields CASSEGDRGNEKLFF.

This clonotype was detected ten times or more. CDR3 coding DNA: TGTGCCAGCTGTGGACTCATAAGAAATGAGCAGTTCTTC. Translated: CASCGLIRNEQFF. This rearrangement joins TRBV2 to TRBJ2-1; D perhaps matches TRBD2 (5 bases). In germline, CDR1 is SNHLY, CDR2 FYNNEI. The CDR3 is made up of 13 amino acids. The ends were cut back, 8 bases at V and 7 bases at J, with 15 bases in the middle.

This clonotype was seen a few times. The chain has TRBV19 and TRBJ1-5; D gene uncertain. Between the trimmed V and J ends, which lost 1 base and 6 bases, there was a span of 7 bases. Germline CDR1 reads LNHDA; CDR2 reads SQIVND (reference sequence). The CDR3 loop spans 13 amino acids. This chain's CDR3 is CASSIGALQPQHF. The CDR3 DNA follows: TGTGCCAGTAGTATAGGGGCTCTTCAGCCCCAGCATTTT.